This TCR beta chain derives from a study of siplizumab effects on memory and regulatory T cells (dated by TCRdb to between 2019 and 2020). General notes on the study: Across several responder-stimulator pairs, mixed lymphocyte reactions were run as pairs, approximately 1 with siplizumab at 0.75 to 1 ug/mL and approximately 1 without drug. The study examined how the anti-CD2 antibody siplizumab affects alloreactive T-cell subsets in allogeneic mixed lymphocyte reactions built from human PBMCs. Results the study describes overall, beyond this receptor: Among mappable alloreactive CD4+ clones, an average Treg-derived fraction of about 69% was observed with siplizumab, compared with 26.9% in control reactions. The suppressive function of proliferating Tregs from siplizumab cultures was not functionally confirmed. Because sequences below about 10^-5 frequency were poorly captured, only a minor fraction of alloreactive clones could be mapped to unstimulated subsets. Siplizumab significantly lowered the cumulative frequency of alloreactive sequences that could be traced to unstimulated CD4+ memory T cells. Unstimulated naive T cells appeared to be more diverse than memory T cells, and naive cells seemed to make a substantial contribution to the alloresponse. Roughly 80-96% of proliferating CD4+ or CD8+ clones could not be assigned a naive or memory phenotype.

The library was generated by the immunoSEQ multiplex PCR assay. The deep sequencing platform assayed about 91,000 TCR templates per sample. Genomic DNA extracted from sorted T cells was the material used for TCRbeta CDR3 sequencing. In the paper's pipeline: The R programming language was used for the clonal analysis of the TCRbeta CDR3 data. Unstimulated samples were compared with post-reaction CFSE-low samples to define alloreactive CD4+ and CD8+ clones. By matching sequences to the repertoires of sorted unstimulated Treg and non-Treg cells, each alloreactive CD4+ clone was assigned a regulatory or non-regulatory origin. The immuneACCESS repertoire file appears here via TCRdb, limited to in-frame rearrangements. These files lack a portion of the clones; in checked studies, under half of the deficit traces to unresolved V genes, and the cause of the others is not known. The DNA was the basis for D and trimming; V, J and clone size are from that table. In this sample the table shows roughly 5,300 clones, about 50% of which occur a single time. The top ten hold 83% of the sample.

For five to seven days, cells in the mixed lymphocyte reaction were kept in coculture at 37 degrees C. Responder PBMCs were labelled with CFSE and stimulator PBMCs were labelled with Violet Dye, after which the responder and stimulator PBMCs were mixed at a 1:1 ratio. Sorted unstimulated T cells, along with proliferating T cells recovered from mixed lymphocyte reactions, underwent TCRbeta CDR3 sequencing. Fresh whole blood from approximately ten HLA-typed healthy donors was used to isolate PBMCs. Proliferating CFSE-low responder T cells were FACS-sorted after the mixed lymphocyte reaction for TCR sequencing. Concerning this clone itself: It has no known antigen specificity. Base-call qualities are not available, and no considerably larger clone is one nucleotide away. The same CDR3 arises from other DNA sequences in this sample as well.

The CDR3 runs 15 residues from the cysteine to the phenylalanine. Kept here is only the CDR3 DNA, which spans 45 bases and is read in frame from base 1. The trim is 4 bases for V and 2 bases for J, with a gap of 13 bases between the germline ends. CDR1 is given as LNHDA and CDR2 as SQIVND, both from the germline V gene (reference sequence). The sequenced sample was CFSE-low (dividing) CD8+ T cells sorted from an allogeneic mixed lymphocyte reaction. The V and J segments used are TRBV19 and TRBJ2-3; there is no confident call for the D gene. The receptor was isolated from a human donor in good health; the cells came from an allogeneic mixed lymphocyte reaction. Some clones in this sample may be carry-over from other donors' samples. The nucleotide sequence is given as TGTGCCAGTAGTACGGCCGGAGTCTTCACAGATACGCAGTATTTT. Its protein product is CASSTAGVFTDTQYF.